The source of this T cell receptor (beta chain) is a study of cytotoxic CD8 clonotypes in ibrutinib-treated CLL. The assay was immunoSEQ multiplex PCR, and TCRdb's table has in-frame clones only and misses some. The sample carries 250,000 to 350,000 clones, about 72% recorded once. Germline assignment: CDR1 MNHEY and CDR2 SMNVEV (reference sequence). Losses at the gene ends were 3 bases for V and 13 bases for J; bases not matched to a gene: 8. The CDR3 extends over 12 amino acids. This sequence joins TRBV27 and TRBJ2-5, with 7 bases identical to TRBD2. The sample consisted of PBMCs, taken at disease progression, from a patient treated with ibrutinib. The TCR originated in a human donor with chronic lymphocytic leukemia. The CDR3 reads CASSFLRGVPYF. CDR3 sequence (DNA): TGTGCCAGCAGTTTCCTACGGGGGGTGCCGTACTTC.